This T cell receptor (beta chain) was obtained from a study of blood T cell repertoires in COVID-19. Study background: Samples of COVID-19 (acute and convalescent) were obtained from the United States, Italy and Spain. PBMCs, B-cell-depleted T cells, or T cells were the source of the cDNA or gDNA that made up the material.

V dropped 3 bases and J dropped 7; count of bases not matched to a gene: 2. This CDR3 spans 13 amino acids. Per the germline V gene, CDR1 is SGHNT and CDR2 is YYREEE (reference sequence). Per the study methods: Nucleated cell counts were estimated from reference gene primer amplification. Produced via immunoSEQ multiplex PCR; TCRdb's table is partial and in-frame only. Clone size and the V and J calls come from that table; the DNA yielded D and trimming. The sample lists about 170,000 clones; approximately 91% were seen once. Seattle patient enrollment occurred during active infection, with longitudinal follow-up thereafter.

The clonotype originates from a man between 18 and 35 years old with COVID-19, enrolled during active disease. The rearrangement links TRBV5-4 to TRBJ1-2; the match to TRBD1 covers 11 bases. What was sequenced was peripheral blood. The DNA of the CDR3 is TGTGCCAGCAGCTGGACAGGGGGCAGTGGCTACACCTTC. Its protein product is CASSWTGGSGYTF.